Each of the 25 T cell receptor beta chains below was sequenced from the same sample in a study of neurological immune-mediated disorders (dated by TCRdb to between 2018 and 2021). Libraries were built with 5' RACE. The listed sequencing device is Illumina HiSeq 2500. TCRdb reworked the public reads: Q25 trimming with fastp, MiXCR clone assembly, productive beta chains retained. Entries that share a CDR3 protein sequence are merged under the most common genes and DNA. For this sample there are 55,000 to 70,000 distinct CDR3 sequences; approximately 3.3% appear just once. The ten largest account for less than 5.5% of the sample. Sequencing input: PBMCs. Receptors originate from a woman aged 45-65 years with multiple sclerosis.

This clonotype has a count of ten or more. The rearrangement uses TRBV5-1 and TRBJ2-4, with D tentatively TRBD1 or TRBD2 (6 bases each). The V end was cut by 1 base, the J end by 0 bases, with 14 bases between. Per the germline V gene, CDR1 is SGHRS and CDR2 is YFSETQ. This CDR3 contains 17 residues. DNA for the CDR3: TGCGCCAGCAGCTTGCGGGGGCAGAGCTCAGCCAAAAACATTCAGTACTTC. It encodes CASSLRGQSSAKNIQYF. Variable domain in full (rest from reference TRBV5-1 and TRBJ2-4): KAGVTQTPRYLIKTRGQQVTLSCSPISGHRSVSWYQQTPGQGLQFLFEYFSETQRNKGNFPGRFSGRQFSNSRSEMNVSTLELGDSALYLCASSLRGQSSAKNIQYFGAGTRLSVL.

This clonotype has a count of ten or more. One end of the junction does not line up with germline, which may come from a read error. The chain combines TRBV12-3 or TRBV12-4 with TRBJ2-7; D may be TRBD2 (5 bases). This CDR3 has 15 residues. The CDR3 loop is CASSWGGAASYKQYF. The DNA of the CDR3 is TGTGCCAGCAGTTGGGGTGGAGCGGCCTCCTACAAGCAGTACTTC.

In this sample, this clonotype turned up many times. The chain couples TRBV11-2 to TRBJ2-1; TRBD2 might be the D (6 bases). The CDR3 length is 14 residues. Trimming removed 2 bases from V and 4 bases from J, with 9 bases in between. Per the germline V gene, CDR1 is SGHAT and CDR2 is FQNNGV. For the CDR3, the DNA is TGTGCCAGCAGCTTACTACGGGGGTACAATGAGCAGTTCTTC. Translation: CASSLLRGYNEQFF.

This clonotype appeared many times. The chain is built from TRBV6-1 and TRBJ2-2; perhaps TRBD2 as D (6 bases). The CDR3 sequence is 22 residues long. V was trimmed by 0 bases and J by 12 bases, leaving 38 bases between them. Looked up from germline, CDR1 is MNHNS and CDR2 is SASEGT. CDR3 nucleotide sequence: TGTGCCAGCAGTGAAGCAGGGCAGATTCGACGGGACTTTGGCGCCGGGACGACGAAGCTGTTTTTT. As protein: CASSEAGQIRRDFGAGTTKLFF.

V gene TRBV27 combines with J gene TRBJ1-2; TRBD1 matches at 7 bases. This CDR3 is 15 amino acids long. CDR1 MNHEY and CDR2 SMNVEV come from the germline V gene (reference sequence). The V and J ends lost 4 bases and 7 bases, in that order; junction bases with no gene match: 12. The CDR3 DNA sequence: TGTGCCAGCAGTTCCCCCCCCTACAGGGGCGGTGGCTACACCTTC. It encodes CASSSPPYRGGGYTF.

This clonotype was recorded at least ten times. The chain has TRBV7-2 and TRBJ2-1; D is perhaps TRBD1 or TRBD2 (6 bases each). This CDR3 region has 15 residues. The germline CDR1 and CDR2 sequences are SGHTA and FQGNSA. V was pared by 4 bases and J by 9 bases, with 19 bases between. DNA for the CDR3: TGTGCCAGCAGCTCGGGGGCAAGCCGGGGGCCTGAGCAGTTCTTC. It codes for CASSSGASRGPEQFF.

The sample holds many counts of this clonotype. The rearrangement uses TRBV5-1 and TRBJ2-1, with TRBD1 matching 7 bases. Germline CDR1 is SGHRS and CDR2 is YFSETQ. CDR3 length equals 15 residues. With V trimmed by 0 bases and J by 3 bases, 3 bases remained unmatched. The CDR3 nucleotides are TGCGCCAGCAGCTTGGATCCAGGGGGCTACAATGAGCAGTTCTTC. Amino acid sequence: CASSLDPGGYNEQFF.

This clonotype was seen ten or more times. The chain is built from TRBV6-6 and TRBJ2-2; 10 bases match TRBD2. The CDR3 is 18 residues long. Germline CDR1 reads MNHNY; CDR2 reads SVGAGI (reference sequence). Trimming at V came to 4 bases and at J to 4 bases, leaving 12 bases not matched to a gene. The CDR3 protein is CASSSPGLATPGTGELFF. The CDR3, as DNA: TGTGCCAGCAGTTCTCCGGGACTAGCGACCCCGGGCACCGGGGAGCTGTTTTTT.

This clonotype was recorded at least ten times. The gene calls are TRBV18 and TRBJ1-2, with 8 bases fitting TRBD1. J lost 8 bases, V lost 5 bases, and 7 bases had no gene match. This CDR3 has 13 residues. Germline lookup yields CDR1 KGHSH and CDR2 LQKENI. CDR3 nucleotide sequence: TGTGCCAGCTCATCGCAGGGGGCGCACGGCTACACCTTC. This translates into CASSSQGAHGYTF.

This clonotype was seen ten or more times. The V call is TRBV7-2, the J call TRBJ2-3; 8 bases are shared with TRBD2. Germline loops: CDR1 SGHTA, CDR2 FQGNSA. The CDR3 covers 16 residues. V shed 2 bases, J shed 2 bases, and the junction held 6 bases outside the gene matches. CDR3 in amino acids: CASSLYEAGATDTQYF. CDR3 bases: TGTGCCAGCAGCTTATATGAAGCGGGAGCCACAGATACGCAGTATTTT. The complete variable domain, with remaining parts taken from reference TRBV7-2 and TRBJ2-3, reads GAGVSQSPSNKVTEKGKDVELRCDPISGHTALYWYRQSLGQGLEFLIYFQGNSAPDKSGLPSDRFSAERTGGSVSTLTIQRTQQEDSAVYLCASSLYEAGATDTQYFGPGTRLTVL.

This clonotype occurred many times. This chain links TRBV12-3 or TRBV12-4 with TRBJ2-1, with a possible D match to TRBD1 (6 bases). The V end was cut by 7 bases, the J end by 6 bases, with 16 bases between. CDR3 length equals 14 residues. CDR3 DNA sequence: TGTGCCAGCAACCCTACAGGGCTACCCAATGAGCAGTTCTTC. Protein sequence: CASNPTGLPNEQFF.

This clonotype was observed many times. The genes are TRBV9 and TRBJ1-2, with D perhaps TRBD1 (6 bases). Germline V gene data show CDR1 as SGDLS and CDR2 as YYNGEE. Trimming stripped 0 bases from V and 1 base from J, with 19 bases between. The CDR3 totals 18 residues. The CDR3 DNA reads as TGTGCCAGCAGCGTAGGAACCGAGGCCAGGGGAGTTAACTATGGCTACACCTTC. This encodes CASSVGTEARGVNYGYTF. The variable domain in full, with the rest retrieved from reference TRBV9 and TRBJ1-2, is DSGVTQTPKHLITATGQRVTLRCSPRSGDLSVYWYQQSLDQGLQFLIQYYNGEERAKGNILERFSAQQFPDLHSELNLSSLELGDSALYFCASSVGTEARGVNYGYTFGSGTRLTVV.

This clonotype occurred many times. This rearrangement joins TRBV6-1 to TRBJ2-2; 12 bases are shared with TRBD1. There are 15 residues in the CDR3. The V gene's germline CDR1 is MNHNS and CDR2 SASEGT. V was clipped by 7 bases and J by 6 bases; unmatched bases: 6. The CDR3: CASTRGQGAAGELFF. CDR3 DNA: TGTGCCAGCACGAGGGGACAGGGGGCAGCCGGGGAGCTGTTTTTT.

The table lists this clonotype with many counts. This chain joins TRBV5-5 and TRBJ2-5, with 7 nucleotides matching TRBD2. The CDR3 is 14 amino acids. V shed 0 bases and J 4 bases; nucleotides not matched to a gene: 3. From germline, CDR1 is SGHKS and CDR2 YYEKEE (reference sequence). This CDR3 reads CASSLASGAETQYF. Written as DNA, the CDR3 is TGTGCCAGCAGCTTGGCTAGCGGCGCAGAGACCCAGTACTTC.

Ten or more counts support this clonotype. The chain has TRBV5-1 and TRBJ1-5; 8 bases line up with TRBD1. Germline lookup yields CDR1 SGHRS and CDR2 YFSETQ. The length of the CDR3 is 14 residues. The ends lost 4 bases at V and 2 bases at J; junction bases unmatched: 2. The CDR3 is CASSPDRGNQPQHF. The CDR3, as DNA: TGCGCCAGCAGCCCGGACAGGGGCAATCAGCCCCAGCATTTT. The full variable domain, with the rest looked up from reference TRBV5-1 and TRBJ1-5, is KAGVTQTPRYLIKTRGQQVTLSCSPISGHRSVSWYQQTPGQGLQFLFEYFSETQRNKGNFPGRFSGRQFSNSRSEMNVSTLELGDSALYLCASSPDRGNQPQHFGDGTRLSIL.

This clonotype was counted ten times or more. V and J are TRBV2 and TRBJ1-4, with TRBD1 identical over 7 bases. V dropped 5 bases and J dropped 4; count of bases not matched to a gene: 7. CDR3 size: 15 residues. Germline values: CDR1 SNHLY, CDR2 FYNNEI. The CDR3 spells CASSPQGQDNEKLFF. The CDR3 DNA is TGTGCCAGCAGTCCCCAAGGACAGGATAATGAAAAACTGTTTTTT.

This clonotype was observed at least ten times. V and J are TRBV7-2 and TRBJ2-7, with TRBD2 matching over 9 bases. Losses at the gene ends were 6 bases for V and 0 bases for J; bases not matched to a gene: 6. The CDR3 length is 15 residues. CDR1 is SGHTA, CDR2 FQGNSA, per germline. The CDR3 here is CASRIAGANSYEQYF. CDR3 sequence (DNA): TGTGCCAGCAGAATAGCGGGAGCGAACTCCTACGAGCAGTACTTC.

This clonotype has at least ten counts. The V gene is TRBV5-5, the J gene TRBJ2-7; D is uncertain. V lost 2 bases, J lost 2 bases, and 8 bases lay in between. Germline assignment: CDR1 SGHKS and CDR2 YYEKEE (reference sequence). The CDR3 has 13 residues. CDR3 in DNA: TGTGCCAGCAGCTTAATTACTACCTACGAGCAGTACTTC. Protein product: CASSLITTYEQYF.

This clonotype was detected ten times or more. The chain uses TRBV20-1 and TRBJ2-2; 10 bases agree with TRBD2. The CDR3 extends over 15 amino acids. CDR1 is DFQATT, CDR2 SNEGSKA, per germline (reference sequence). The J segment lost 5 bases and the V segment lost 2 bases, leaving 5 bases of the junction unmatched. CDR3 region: CSARPPSGRTGELFF. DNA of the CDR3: TGCAGTGCTAGACCCCCTAGCGGGAGAACCGGGGAGCTGTTTTTT.

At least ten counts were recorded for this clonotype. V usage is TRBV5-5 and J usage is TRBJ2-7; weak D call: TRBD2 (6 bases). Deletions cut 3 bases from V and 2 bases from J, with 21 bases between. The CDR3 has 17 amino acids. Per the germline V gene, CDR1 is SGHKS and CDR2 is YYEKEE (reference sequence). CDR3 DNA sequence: TGTGCCAGCAGCTACGCAGGTTCCGGGAGTCCTACCTACGAGCAGTACTTC. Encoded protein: CASSYAGSGSPTYEQYF.

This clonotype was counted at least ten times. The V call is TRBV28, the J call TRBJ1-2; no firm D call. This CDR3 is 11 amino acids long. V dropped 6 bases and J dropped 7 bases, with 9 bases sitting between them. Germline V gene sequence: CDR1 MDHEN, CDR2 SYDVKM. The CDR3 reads CASRTPRGYTF. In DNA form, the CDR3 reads TGTGCCAGCAGAACGCCACGTGGCTACACCTTC.

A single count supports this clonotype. CDR3 sequence reads: CSVSPWDRADEQYF. Here the CDR3 DNA reads TGCAGCGTTTCGCCCTGGGACAGGGCCGACGAGCAGTACTTC. V and J are TRBV29-1 and TRBJ2-7; 9 bases match TRBD1. The CDR3 extends over 14 amino acids. CDR1 is SQVTM and CDR2 is ANQGSEA in the germline V gene. The ends lost 5 bases at V and 5 bases at J; junction bases unmatched: 10.

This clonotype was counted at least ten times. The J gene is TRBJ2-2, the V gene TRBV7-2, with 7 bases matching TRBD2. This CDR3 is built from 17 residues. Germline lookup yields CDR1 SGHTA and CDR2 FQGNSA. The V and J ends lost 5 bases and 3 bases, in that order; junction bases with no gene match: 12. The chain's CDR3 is CASSISGGRFDTGELFF. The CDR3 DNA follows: TGTGCCAGCAGCATTTCCGGCGGGAGATTTGACACCGGGGAGCTGTTTTTT.

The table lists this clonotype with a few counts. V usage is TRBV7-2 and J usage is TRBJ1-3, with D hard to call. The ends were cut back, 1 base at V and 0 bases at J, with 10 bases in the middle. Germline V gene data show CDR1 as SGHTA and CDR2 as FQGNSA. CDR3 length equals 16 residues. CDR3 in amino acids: CASSLDISGSGNTIYF. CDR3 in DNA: TGTGCCAGCAGCTTAGATATCAGTGGCTCTGGAAACACCATATATTTT.

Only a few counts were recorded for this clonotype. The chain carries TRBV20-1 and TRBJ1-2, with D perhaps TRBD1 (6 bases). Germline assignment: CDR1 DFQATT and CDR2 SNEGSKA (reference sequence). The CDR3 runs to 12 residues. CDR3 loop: CNIRGGNYGYTF. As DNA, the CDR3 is TGCAATATCCGCGGGGGCAACTATGGCTACACCTTC.